This record concerns one TCR beta chain sequence. It has no known antigen specificity. Base qualities are missing; no much larger clone stands one base away. Including the terminal cysteine and phenylalanine, the CDR3 comprises 16 residues. The DNA shown is the 48-base CDR3, in frame from base 1. In the germline V gene, CDR1 corresponds to KGHSH and CDR2 to LQKENI. V is reduced by 3 bases and J by 5 bases, leaving a spacing of 19 bases between them. The instrument given in TCRdb is Illumina HiSeq 1500. TCRdb ran its own pipeline on the public reads, namely fastp trimming at Q25 and MiXCR clone calling, and kept in-frame beta chains. Entries that share a CDR3 protein sequence are merged under the most common genes and DNA. This sample has some 500,000 distinct CDR3 sequences in its table, and roughly a third of those were observed once. In total, the top ten clones hold 15% to 20% of the sample. The data derive from a study of T cell repertoires in cytomegalovirus infection (dated by TCRdb to the late 2010s). Context from the whole study: Peptide stimulations targeted recently identified HLA-C-restricted CMV epitopes, whose presentation resists viral immunomodulation, together with well-studied HLA-B-restricted epitopes. The HLA type of each donor mattered for the analysis, because public TCR beta signatures pointed to carriage of CMV infection along with the matching HLA type. What the authors observed across the whole study: In both this cohort and an independent roughly 330-donor cohort, the cumulative frequency of public TCR beta family members distinguished carriers of CMV infection plus the relevant HLA type. The ex vivo response was dominated by HLA-C-restricted CMV-specific TCR beta clonotypes, and the single most frequent clonotype in two of eight donors was supplied by these HLA-C-restricted clonotypes.

Read against the paper, the sample's treatment or condition label means: in vitro stimulation with specific CMV peptide epitopes to enrich CMV-specific T cells. Recombination connected TRBV18 to TRBJ2-5; TRBD2 is a weak D gene call, 6 bases matching. The TCR comes from a human donor in good health (CMV status not recorded). Some clones in this sample may be carry-over from other donors' samples. Specimen: cultured PBMCs, collected from culture after CMV antigen stimulation. The DNA sequence reads TGTGCCAGCTCACCCGTTGCGGGGCGCTCATGGGAGACCCAGTACTTC. Its amino acids are CASSPVAGRSWETQYF.